This T cell receptor (beta chain) was observed in a study of Graves' ophthalmopathy and Graves' hyperthyroidism. RNA served as the template for amplifying TCR beta CDR3 regions. First-round RT-PCR relied on HTBI primers, and a second-round multiplex PCR came next. MiXCR, run by TCRdb on the multiplex PCR reads, gives a single entry per CDR3 protein. The sample has over a million distinct CDR3 sequences; around a third are singletons. This clonotype was seen ten or more times. Germline V gene data show CDR1 as SEHNR and CDR2 as FQNEAQ (reference sequence). The V end was cut by 5 bases, the J end by 0 bases, with 11 bases between. This CDR3 comprises 15 residues.

The chain joins TRBV7-9 to TRBJ1-5; the D is unclear. This TCR was sampled from an adult man with Graves' hyperthyroidism. Sequencing was carried out using peripheral blood or thyroid tissue (not recorded which). The CDR3 DNA reads as TGTGCCAGCAGCCCAGATGCTGGTAGCAATCAGCCCCAGCATTTT. Translated, it gives CASSPDAGSNQPQHF.